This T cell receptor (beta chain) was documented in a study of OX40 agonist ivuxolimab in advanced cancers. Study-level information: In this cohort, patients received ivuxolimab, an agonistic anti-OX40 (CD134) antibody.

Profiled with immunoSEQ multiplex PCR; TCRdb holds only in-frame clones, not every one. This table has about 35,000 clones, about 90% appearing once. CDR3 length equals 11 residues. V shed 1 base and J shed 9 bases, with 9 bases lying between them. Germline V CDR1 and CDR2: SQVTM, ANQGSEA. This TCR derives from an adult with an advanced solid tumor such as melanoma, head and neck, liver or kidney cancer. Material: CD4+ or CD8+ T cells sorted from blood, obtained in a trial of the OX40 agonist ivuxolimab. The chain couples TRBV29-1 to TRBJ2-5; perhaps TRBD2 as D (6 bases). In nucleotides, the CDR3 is TGCAGCGTTGAAGGGGGGGAGGCCCAGTACTTC. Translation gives CSVEGGEAQYF.